The 5 T cell receptor beta chains presented below share a single source sample, sequenced in a study of blood T cell repertoires in COVID-19. TCRdb keeps only in-frame clones here, not all; method: immunoSEQ multiplex PCR. The sample yields around 190,000 clones, 70% to 90% seen once. Sequencing was performed on peripheral blood. All receptors derive from a man aged 30 to 45 with acute or convalescent COVID-19.

This sequence joins TRBV20-1 and TRBJ2-5; the D is unclear. With 4 bases removed from V and 3 bases from J, the gap between germline ends came to 6 bases. Germline CDR1 and CDR2: DFQATT and SNEGSKA (reference sequence). This CDR3 region has 11 residues. The CDR3: CSAKSEETQYF. The CDR3 DNA follows: TGCAGTGCTAAATCTGAAGAGACCCAGTACTTC.

The chain recombines TRBV9 with TRBJ1-2; D is perhaps TRBD1 (5 bases). Trimming removed 0 bases at V and 6 bases at J, with 18 bases between. CDR1 is SGDLS, CDR2 YYNGEE, per germline. The CDR3 extends over 16 amino acids. CDR3 nucleotides: TGTGCCAGCAGCGTAGGTGGGACTCAGGGAATAAATGGCTACACCTTC. This gives the protein CASSVGGTQGINGYTF.

The V and J genes are TRBV5-3 and TRBJ1-5, with D possibly TRBD1 on 6 matching bases. TRBV5-3 counts as an open reading frame of uncertain function. V gave up 0 bases and J gave up 7 bases, with 14 bases separating them. This CDR3 has 15 residues. This chain's CDR3 is CARSLAGGAQQPQHF. CDR3 nucleotides: TGTGCCAGAAGCTTGGCCGGGGGGGCCCAGCAGCCCCAGCATTTT.

The chain is built from TRBV12-5 and TRBJ1-4, with D tentatively TRBD1 (5 bases). Germline V gene lookup returns CDR1 LGHNT and CDR2 FRNRAP. The V gene lost 3 bases and the J gene lost 7 bases, with 21 bases spanning the gap. The CDR3 sequence is 17 residues long. This chain's CDR3 is CASGFLWPGGFFEKLFF. The CDR3 DNA reads as TGTGCTAGTGGTTTTCTCTGGCCGGGGGGATTTTTTGAAAAACTGTTTTTT.

The CDR3 sequence is CASSRGSGVGNTQYF. The CDR3 DNA is TGTGCCAGCAGCCGGGGATCGGGGGTTGGAAATACGCAGTATTTT. The V call is TRBV14, the J call TRBJ2-3, with D possibly being TRBD2 (6 bases). CDR1 and CDR2 (germline): SGHDN, FVKESK. Trimming took off 4 bases at V and 7 bases at J, with 18 bases between the two ends. This CDR3 spans 15 amino acids. The full variable domain, in which reference TRBV14 and TRBJ2-3 provide the parts outside the CDR3, is EAGVTQFPSHSVIEKGQTVTLRCDPISGHDNLYWYRRVMGKEIKFLLHFVKESKQDESGMPNNRFLAERTGGTYSTLKVQPAELEDSGVYFCASSRGSGVGNTQYFGPGTRLTVL.